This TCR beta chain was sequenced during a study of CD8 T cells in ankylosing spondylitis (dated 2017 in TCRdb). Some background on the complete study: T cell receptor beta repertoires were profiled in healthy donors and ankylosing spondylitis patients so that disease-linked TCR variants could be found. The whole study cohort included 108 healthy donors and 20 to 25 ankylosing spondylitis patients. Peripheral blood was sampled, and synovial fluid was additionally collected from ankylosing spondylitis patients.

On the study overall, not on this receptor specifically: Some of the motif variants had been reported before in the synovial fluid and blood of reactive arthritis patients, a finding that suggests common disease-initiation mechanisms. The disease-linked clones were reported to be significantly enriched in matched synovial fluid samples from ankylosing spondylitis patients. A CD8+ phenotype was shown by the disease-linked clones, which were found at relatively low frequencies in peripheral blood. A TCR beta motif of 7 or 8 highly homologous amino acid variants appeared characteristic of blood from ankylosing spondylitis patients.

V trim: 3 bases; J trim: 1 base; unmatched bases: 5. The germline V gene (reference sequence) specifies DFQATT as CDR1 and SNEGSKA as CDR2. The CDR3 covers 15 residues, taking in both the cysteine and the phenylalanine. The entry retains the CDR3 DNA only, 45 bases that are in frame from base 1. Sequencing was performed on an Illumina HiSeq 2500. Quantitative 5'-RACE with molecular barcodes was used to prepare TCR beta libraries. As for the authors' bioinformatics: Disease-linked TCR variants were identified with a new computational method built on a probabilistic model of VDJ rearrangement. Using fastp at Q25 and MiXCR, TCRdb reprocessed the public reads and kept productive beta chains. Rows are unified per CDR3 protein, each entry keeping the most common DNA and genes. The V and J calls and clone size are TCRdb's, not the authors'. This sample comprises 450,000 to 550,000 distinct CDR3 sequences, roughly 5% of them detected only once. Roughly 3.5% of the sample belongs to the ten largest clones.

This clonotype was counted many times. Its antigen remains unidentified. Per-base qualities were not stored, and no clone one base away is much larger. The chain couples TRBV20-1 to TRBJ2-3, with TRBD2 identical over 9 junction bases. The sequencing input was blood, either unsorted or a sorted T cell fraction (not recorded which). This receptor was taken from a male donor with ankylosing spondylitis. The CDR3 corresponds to CSASRGGARTDTQYF. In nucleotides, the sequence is TGCAGTGCTAGCCGCGGGGGGGCCCGCACAGATACGCAGTATTTT.